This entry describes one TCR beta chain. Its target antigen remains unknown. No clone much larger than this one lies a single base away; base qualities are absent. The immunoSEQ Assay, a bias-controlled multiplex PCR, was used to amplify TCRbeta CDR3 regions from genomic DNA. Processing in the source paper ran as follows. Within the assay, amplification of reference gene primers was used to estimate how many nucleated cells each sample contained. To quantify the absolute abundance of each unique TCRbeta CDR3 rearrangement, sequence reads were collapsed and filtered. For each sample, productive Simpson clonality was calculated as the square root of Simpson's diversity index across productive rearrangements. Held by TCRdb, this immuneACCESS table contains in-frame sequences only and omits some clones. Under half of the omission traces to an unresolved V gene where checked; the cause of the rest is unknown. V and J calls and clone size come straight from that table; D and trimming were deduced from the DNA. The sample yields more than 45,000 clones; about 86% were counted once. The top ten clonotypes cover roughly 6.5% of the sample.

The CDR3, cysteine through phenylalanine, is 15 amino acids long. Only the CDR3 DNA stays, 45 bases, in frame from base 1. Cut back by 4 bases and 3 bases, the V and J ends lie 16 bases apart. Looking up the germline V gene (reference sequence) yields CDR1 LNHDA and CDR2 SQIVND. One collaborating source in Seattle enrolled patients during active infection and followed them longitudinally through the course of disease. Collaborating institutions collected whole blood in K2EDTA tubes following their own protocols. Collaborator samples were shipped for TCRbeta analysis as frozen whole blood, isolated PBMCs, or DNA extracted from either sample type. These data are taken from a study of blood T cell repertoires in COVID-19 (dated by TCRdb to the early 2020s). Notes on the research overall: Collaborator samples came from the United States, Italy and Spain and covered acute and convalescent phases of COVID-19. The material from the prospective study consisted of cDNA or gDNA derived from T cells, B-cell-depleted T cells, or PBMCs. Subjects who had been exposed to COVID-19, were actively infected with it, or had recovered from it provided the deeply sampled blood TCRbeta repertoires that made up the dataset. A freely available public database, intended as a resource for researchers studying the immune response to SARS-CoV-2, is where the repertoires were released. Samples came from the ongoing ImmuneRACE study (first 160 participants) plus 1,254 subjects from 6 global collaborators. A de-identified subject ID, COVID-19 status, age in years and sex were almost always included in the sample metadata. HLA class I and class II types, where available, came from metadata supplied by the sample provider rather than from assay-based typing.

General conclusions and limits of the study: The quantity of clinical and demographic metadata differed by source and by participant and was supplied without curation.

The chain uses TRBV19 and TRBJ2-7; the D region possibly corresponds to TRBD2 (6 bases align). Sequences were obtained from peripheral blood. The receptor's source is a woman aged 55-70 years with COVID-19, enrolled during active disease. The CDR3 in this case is CASSTGGRPLYEQYF. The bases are TGTGCCAGTAGTACCGGGGGACGGCCTCTCTACGAGCAGTACTTC.